The 7 T cell receptor beta chains below come from one sample, sequenced in a study of response to subunit inactivated influenza vaccine. TCRdb ran MiXCR on the RT-PCR reads and lists one entry per CDR3 protein. This sample has 150,000 to 200,000 distinct CDR3 sequences; approximately 12% occur once, and the top ten carry approximately 30%. The sample was also reused in another study, on T cells expressing NK-cell markers. As reported in that work: Template switching by 5'RACE with UMIs generated the TCR beta cDNA.

The specimen comprised CD8+ T cells sorted from PBMCs, sampled less than 13 days after vaccination. Receptor source: a middle-aged man who received an inactivated influenza vaccine.

The V and J genes are TRBV7-9 and TRBJ1-4; no firm D call. The CDR3 is 16 amino acids. V was trimmed by 1 base and J by 7 bases, leaving 16 bases between them. Germline CDR1 reads SEHNR; CDR2 reads FQNEAQ (reference sequence). The CDR3 nucleotides are TGTGCCAGCAGCTTAGTTCCTGGCCTTAGCGGTGAAAAACTGTTTTTT. Amino acid sequence: CASSLVPGLSGEKLFF.

This clonotype was detected a few times. This chain connects TRBV13 to TRBJ2-3, with a possible D match to TRBD2 (7 bases). Germline CDR1 and CDR2: PRHDT and FYEKMQ (reference sequence). V was shortened by 0 bases and J by 3 bases, with 19 bases between the two germline ends. The length of the CDR3 is 18 residues. The CDR3 nucleotides read TGTGCCAGCAGCTTAGGTCTAGCGGAGGAGGGGGGGACAGATACGCAGTATTTT. Its protein product is CASSLGLAEEGGTDTQYF.

This clonotype was seen only a few times. The chain joins TRBV4-1 to TRBJ1-5; D is perhaps TRBD1 (5 bases). V was cut by 1 base and J by 4 bases, with 8 bases left in between. Germline V gene sequence: CDR1 MGHRA, CDR2 YSYEKL. The CDR3 totals 14 residues. In DNA form, the CDR3 reads TGCGCCAGCAGCCAAGGACCAGGGAATCAGCCCCAGCATTTT. Its translation: CASSQGPGNQPQHF.

This chain connects TRBV4-2 to TRBJ2-1, with D perhaps matching TRBD2 (5 bases). The CDR3 covers 16 residues. V was clipped by 0 bases and J by 6 bases, with 15 bases between them. Germline CDR1 is LGHNA and CDR2 is YNFKEQ. This CDR3 is CASSQERVSPVNEQFF. As DNA, the CDR3 is TGTGCCAGCAGCCAAGAGAGGGTCAGTCCCGTCAATGAGCAGTTCTTC.

V usage is TRBV27 and J usage is TRBJ2-7, with D possibly being TRBD1 (6 bases). Germline V gene lookup returns CDR1 MNHEY and CDR2 SMNVEV (reference sequence). The CDR3 covers 14 residues. Deletions cut 5 bases from V and 3 bases from J, with 14 bases between. CDR3 protein: CASSALSGDYEQYF. In nucleotides, the CDR3 is TGTGCCAGCAGTGCCTTGTCAGGGGACTACGAGCAGTACTTC.

This clonotype has a single count. The chain uses TRBV12-3 or TRBV12-4 and TRBJ2-7, with D perhaps being TRBD1 or TRBD2 (6 bases each). This CDR3 spans 16 amino acids. V was shortened by 6 bases and J by 3 bases, with 21 bases between the two germline ends. CDR3 sequence (DNA): TGTGCCAGCAGCACCCCCCGAGGGGGGTTTTACTACGAGCAGTACTTC. This gives the protein CASSTPRGGFYYEQYF.

This clonotype was seen more than once but under ten times. J is TRBJ2-7 and V is TRBV12-3 or TRBV12-4, with D possibly TRBD1 on 6 matching bases. The CDR3 has 14 residues. V was cut by 6 bases and J by 2 bases, with 14 bases left in between. The CDR3 reads CASSTGLGAYEQYF. The CDR3 DNA sequence: TGTGCCAGCAGCACAGGGTTAGGGGCCTACGAGCAGTACTTC.